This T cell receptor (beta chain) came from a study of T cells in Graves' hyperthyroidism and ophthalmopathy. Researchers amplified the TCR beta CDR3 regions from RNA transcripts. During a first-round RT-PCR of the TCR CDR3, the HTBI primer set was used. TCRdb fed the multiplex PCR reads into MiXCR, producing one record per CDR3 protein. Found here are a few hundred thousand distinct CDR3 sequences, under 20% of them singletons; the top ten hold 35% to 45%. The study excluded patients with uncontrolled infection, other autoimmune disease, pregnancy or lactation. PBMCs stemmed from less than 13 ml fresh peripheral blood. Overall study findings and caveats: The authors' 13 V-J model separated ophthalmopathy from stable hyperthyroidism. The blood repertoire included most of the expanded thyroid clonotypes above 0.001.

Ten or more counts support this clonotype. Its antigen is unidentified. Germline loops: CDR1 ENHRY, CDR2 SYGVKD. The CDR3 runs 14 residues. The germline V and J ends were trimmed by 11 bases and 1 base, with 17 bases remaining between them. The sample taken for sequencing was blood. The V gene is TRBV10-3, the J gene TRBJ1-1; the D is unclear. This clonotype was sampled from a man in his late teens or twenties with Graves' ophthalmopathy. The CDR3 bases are TGTGCCTCACGAGACCGGATTAGGAACACTGAAGCTTTCTTT. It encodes CASRDRIRNTEAFF.